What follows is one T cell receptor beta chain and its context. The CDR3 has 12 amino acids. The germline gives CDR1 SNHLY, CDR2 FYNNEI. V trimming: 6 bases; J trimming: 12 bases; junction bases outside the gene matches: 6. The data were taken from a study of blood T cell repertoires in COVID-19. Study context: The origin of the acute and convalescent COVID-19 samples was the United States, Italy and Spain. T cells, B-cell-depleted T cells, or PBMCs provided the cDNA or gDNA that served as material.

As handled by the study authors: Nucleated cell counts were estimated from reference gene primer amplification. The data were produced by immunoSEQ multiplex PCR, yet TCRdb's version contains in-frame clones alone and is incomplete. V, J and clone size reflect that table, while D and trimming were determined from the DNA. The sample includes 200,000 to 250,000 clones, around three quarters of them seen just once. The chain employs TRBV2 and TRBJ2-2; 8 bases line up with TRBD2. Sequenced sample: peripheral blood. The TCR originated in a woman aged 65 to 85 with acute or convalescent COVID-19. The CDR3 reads CASRTSAEQLFF. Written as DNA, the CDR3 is TGTGCCAGCAGGACTAGCGCCGAACAGCTGTTTTTT.